This T cell receptor (beta chain) derives from a study of shared T cell receptors in the human thymus. Germline V gene sequence: CDR1 LNHDA, CDR2 SQIVND (reference sequence). The CDR3 has 14 amino acids. Deletions cut 3 bases from V and 0 bases from J, with 8 bases between. Generated by immunoSEQ multiplex PCR, the TCRdb table keeps only in-frame clones and is missing some. This table has roughly 700,000 clones, roughly 90% appearing once. The same specimen was also included in a second study, on human thymus T cells. That investigation notes: Related research reported highly overlapping thymic repertoires among unrelated individuals.

The sequenced sample was thymocytes. The sequence was obtained from a boy in the first two years of life with a congenital heart defect. J is TRBJ1-2 and V is TRBV19; maybe TRBD1 (5 bases). The CDR3 nucleotides are TGTGCCAGTAGTATGGGGGGACCTAACTATGGCTACACCTTC. Protein sequence: CASSMGGPNYGYTF. The whole variable domain, remainder taken from reference TRBV19 and TRBJ1-2, is DGGITQSPKYLFRKEGQNVTLSCEQNLNHDAMYWYRQDPGQGLRLIYYSQIVNDFQKGDIAEGYSVSREKKESFPLTVTSAQKNPTAFYLCASSMGGPNYGYTFGSGTRLTVV.